The T cell receptor beta chain under discussion was sequenced for a study of cytomegalovirus exposure and HLA in healthy donors. Study overall: For the approximately 390 genotyped donors, about 79% fell within the Caucasian-associated ancestry cluster. Notes on the study in general: In a later analysis, HLA-associated TCR beta chains were more clonally expanded than equally common others. Association with HLA alleles at 0.05 false discovery rate was found for 16,951 TCR beta sequences in a later analysis. Across donors, most TCRs were seen rarely, yet some public ones were widespread.

Comment on this clone: Its antigen remains unknown.

Primers for the PCR totalled 60 Vbeta and 13 Jbeta. Some clones are missing from TCRdb's copy, which holds only in-frame ones; the method was immunoSEQ multiplex PCR. Among about 200,000 clones listed, around 80% were seen once. The CDR3 runs 14 residues. Germline values: CDR1 SGHTA, CDR2 FQGTGA. V dropped 1 base and J dropped 2 bases, with 8 bases sitting between them. The chain employs TRBV7-3 and TRBJ2-5; the D gene is possibly TRBD2 (6 bases). The TCR comes from a man aged 50 or older in good health and CMV-seronegative. Sample: PBMCs. The CDR3 protein is CASSLSGGQETQYF. The CDR3 DNA reads as TGTGCCAGCAGCTTAAGTGGGGGGCAAGAGACCCAGTACTTC.